This T cell receptor beta chain was observed in a study of cytotoxic CD8 clonotypes in ibrutinib-treated CLL (dated by TCRdb to the early 2020s). Turning to the overall study: The cohort had ten to twelve relapsed/refractory and around 14 treatment-naive patients; approximately 18 were IGHV unmutated. Responses were partial in approximately 24 patients and complete in 2; after median approximately 5.5 years follow-up, about 14 stayed in remission and about 12 progressed. Response samples were obtained after a median of 12 months of treatment, with a range of roughly 6 to 40 months. On average, each sample had 255,043 productive templates and more than 85,000 productive rearrangements. Longitudinal samples were obtainable from about 30% of the roughly 86 participants in the trial. Cryopreserved peripheral blood mononuclear cells were collected at three points: before therapy, at response, and at either sustained remission or disease progression. Every remission and progressive disease sample was obtained while ibrutinib was still being received by the patients.

V is pared back by 2 bases and J by 1 base, with 5 bases lying between the germline termini. As encoded in the germline V gene, CDR1 is ENHRY while CDR2 is SYGVKD. Including the terminal cysteine and phenylalanine, the CDR3 comprises 13 residues. Only CDR3 DNA is held: 39 bases, read in frame from base 1. This clone showed up just once. Its binding antigen is unknown. No base quality information exists; no much larger clone differs at one position. A MiSeq instrument was used for deep resolution sequencing, which targeted depths ranging from 1 in 1 million up to 1 in 200,000 T cells, with coverage averaging 10x for each clonotype. The immunoSEQ hsTCRB Kit was used to generate TCR beta libraries. The study's processing was this. ImmunoSEQ Data Assistant and ImmunoSEQ Analyzer were used for data analysis, and V, D and J genes were assigned according to IMGT definitions. Clonality, with values ranging from 0 to 1, was calculated as one minus the normalized Shannon entropy of productive rearrangement frequencies. Public clonotype analysis was restricted to overrepresented clonotypes comprising at least 0.05% of each patient's repertoire. Repertoires from approximately 13 age-matched healthy donors in immuneACCESS were used as clonality controls. Sourced from immuneACCESS, this table was stored by TCRdb with only in-frame sequences that have V and J called. A share of the clones is absent; for the studies checked, an unresolved V gene accounts for under half, and the remainder has no known explanation. That table furnishes V, J and clone size, whereas the DNA furnished D and trimming. The table for this sample lists 130,000 or so clones; approximately 85% of them were counted only once. Of the sample, about 1.9% falls within the top ten clones.

On the study overall, not on this receptor specifically: Public clonotypes were rare and either shrank or stayed stable during treatment, and the rise in clonality at ibrutinib response reflected expansion of private clonotypes. Baseline clonality exceeded that of age-matched healthy donors and correlated strongly with circulating CD8+ T-cell counts. Clonality rose at ibrutinib response, remained stable during sustained remission, and dropped back toward baseline at progression. Sustained-remission and progressing patients did not have matched sampling times, and lymph node repertoires were not examined.

What this sample's time point label stands for: 20 to 25 months on ibrutinib. For TCR beta library preparation, about 1.8 micrograms of genomic DNA were isolated from cryopreserved PBMCs. High-throughput TCR beta sequencing was performed on longitudinal blood samples from CLL patients receiving ibrutinib monotherapy. The patients took part in an open-label, single-center phase 2 trial of ibrutinib monotherapy. This clonotype originated in a human donor with chronic lymphocytic leukemia. The chain was built from TRBV10-3 and TRBJ1-1; TRBD1 might be the D gene, on 5 matching bases. The sample in question was PBMCs, obtained after 24 months of ibrutinib treatment. The CDR3 amino acid sequence is: CAISEGQNTEAFF. The bases are TGTGCCATCAGTGAGGGACAGAACACTGAAGCTTTCTTT.